The 22 T cell receptor beta chains below all came from one sample that was sequenced in a study of blood T cell repertoires in COVID-19. The assay was immunoSEQ multiplex PCR, and TCRdb's table has in-frame clones only and misses some. The sample holds more than 200,000 clones, 70% to 90% seen once. Sequenced material: peripheral blood. Receptors were obtained from an older woman with COVID-19, enrolled during active disease.

Remarks on this clone: Other DNA sequences within the sample encode an identical CDR3. The V and J genes are TRBV18 and TRBJ1-5; 7 nucleotides match TRBD1. There are 14 residues in the CDR3. Trimming removed 4 bases from V and 2 bases from J; junction bases left unmatched: 2. Germline V gene data show CDR1 as KGHSH and CDR2 as LQKENI. The CDR3: CASSLGQGNQPQHF. For the CDR3, the DNA is TGTGCCAGCTCACTTGGACAGGGCAATCAGCCCCAGCATTTT.

A note on this clone: Likely a read error: the CDR3 ends without its conserved phenylalanine or tryptophan. Because the CDR3's place on the DNA is in doubt, the DNA is left out and the CDR3 is given as listed by TCRdb. This chain uses TRBV10-1 with TRBJ1-2; the table assigns TRBD1, which was not confirmed against the DNA. The V gene's germline CDR1 is WNHNN and CDR2 SYGVQD (reference sequence). The CDR3 comprises 12 residues, both ends counted. The CDR3 sequence is CASTGSGTGGSA.

In its sample, this clone was seen a few times. This sequence joins TRBV19 and TRBJ2-7, with 13 bases fitting TRBD2. V gave up 4 bases and J gave up 3 bases; unmatched junction bases: 9. CDR1 and CDR2 from the germline V gene are LNHDA and SQIVND (reference sequence). There are 17 residues in the CDR3. In nucleotides, the CDR3 is TGTGCCAGTAGTAAAGGACTAGCGGGAGTAATTGGCTACGAGCAGTACTTC. Its translation is CASSKGLAGVIGYEQYF.

This clone was detected only a few times. The rearrangement uses TRBV28 and TRBJ1-2, with TRBD1 matching 8 bases. CDR1 is MDHEN and CDR2 is SYDVKM in the germline V gene. The V gene end was trimmed by 4 bases and the J gene end by 3 bases; junction bases not matched to a gene: 7. CDR3 size: 15 residues. CDR3 sequence reads: CASSSLDREDYGYTF. CDR3 nucleotides: TGTGCCAGCAGTTCCCTGGACAGGGAAGACTATGGCTACACCTTC.

The CDR3 DNA follows: TGTGCCAGCAGTCAACAGGGGGGAAATCAGCCCCAGCATTTT. Translating gives CASSQQGGNQPQHF. V is TRBV6-2 or TRBV6-3 and J is TRBJ1-5, with TRBD1 identical over 8 bases. The trim removed 5 bases at V and 4 bases at J, leaving 4 bases unmatched. This CDR3 contains 14 residues. CDR1 and CDR2 from the germline V gene are MNHEY and SVGEGT.

The V and J genes are TRBV18 and TRBJ1-1; the match to TRBD1 covers 8 bases. With V trimmed by 2 bases and J by 0 bases, 5 bases remained unmatched. This CDR3 region has 16 residues. The germline CDR1 and CDR2 sequences are KGHSH and LQKENI. CDR3 bases: TGTGCCAGCTCACCAATCAGGGGGCGAATGAACACTGAAGCTTTCTTT. Protein sequence: CASSPIRGRMNTEAFF. The complete variable domain, with remaining parts taken from reference TRBV18 and TRBJ1-1, reads NAGVMQNPRHLVRRRGQEARLRCSPMKGHSHVYWYRQLPEEGLKFMVYLQKENIIDESGMPKERFSAEFPKEGPSILRIQQVVRGDSAAYFCASSPIRGRMNTEAFFGQGTRLTVV.

This clone was observed a single time. The chain recombines TRBV24-1 with TRBJ2-1; D possibly corresponds to TRBD2 (6 bases). The germline V gene has CDR1 KGHDR and CDR2 SFDVKD. The CDR3 length is 16 residues. V lost 4 bases and J lost 4, with 16 bases in between. This CDR3 is CATSEGTGELYNEQFF. In nucleotides, the CDR3 is TGTGCCACCAGTGAGGGGACTGGCGAGTTATACAATGAGCAGTTCTTC.

Only one count was recorded for this clone. Mismatch with germline at one junction end may stem from a read error. The V call is TRBV10-1, the J call TRBJ1-1, with D possibly being TRBD1 (6 bases). Germline values: CDR1 WNHNN, CDR2 SYGVQD (reference sequence). The CDR3 is made up of 17 amino acids. CDR3 sequence: CASSESAENRAAVEVFF. CDR3 coding DNA: TGCGCCAGCAGTGAGTCCGCGGAAAACAGGGCCGCGGTGGAAGTTTTCTTT.

This clone showed up just a few times. The V and J genes are TRBV7-9 and TRBJ1-6, with D possibly matching TRBD1 (5 bases). Germline CDR1 and CDR2: SEHNR and FQNEAQ (reference sequence). The CDR3 contains 13 residues. Between the trimmed V and J ends, which lost 3 bases and 6 bases, there was a span of 6 bases. DNA of the CDR3: TGTGCCAGCAGCTTTCAGGGTAATTCACCCCTCCACTTT. Protein: CASSFQGNSPLHF.

The chain couples TRBV7-8 to TRBJ1-5, with 8 bases fitting TRBD1. The CDR3 sequence is 14 residues long. V shed 5 bases, J shed 3 bases, and the junction held 3 bases outside the gene matches. Per the germline V gene, CDR1 is SGHVS and CDR2 is FQNEAQ. The CDR3 DNA sequence: TGTGCCAGCAGCCCGGACAGGGTCAATCAGCCCCAGCATTTT. Encoded protein: CASSPDRVNQPQHF.

This rearrangement joins TRBV12-3 or TRBV12-4 to TRBJ2-1, with D maybe TRBD1 (6 bases). This CDR3 is 13 amino acids long. Trimming took 6 bases from V and 12 from J, leaving 18 bases between them. In DNA, the CDR3 is TGTGCCAGCAGGCGGGCGGACAGTCGGCCGCAGTTCTTC. Its translation: CASRRADSRPQFF.

This chain uses TRBV7-2 with TRBJ2-4; weak D call: TRBD1 (6 bases). Germline-derived CDR1 and CDR2 are SGHTA and FQGNSA. Trimming removed 1 base from V and 15 bases from J, with 13 bases in between. The CDR3 is made up of 12 amino acids. The CDR3 region is CASSLDTGSRYF. The DNA for the CDR3 is TGTGCCAGCAGCTTAGACACAGGGTCAAGGTACTTC.

This chain joins TRBV18 and TRBJ2-1, with 8 bases identical to TRBD2. The germline CDR1 and CDR2 sequences are KGHSH and LQKENI. This CDR3 is built from 15 residues. V shed 0 bases, J shed 7 bases, and the junction held 5 bases outside the gene matches. The chain's CDR3 is CASSPPASGWNEQFF. Written as DNA, the CDR3 is TGTGCCAGCTCACCACCGGCTAGCGGGTGGAATGAGCAGTTCTTC.

CDR3 region: CASKGRGRTDTQYF. The CDR3 bases are TGTGCCAGCAAGGGCAGGGGGCGCACAGATACGCAGTATTTT. V is TRBV5-6 and J is TRBJ2-3; TRBD1 matches at 8 bases. Per germline, CDR1 SGHDT and CDR2 YYEEEE. J was trimmed by 1 base and V by 6 bases; bases with no gene match: 4. This CDR3 has 14 amino acids.

CDR3 DNA sequence: TGTGCCAGCAGTCACAGGGACAGGGACAGGGTGGAGCTGTTTTTT. This codes for CASSHRDRDRVELFF. This chain links TRBV28 with TRBJ2-2; TRBD1 matches at 9 bases. V was pared by 5 bases and J by 10 bases, with 11 bases of the junction left unmatched. CDR1 and CDR2 (germline): MDHEN, SYDVKM. This CDR3 has 15 residues. Together with reference TRBV28 and TRBJ2-2, the CDR3 gives the full variable domain: DVKVTQSSRYLVKRTGEKVFLECVQDMDHENMFWYRQDPGLGLRLIYFSYDVKMKEKGDIPEGYSVSREKKERFSLILESASTNQTSMYLCASSHRDRDRVELFFGEGSRLTVL.

V gene TRBV29-1 combines with J gene TRBJ1-3; D is perhaps TRBD1 (5 bases). Trimming cost V 8 bases and J 0 bases, with 20 bases left between them. Per germline, CDR1 SQVTM and CDR2 ANQGSEA. This CDR3 is 16 amino acids long. The CDR3 reads CSPAGQAGTSGNTIYF. CDR3 in DNA: TGCAGCCCTGCGGGGCAGGCAGGGACCTCTGGAAACACCATATATTTT.

The chain carries TRBV19 and TRBJ1-2; 9 bases line up with TRBD1. The CDR3 loop spans 15 amino acids. Trimming removed 7 bases from V and 0 bases from J; junction bases left unmatched: 6. Per the germline V gene, CDR1 is LNHDA and CDR2 is SQIVND (reference sequence). The CDR3 region has the DNA TGTGCCAGTACCTTGGGGGACAGGGCTAACTATGGCTACACCTTC. Protein product: CASTLGDRANYGYTF.

The chain links TRBV5-4 to TRBJ2-5, with 12 bases aligning to TRBD2. The CDR3 runs 16 residues. Losses at the gene ends were 0 bases for V and 4 bases for J; bases not matched to a gene: 4. CDR1 and CDR2 (germline): SGHNT, YYREEE (reference sequence). In nucleotides, the CDR3 is TGTGCCAGCAGCTTGGACGCACTAGCGGGAGGAGAGACCCAGTACTTC. Protein product: CASSLDALAGGETQYF.

This sequence joins TRBV25-1 and TRBJ1-4, with D tentatively TRBD1 (6 bases). Trimming shortened V by 2 bases and J by 3 bases, and 7 bases separated the two germline ends. This CDR3 has 14 amino acids. Germline values: CDR1 MGHDK, CDR2 SYGVNS. The CDR3 DNA sequence: TGTGCCAGCAGTGAAGGGACACCTAATGAAAAACTGTTTTTT. Its protein is CASSEGTPNEKLFF.

The chain's CDR3 is CASSYSMTGGGNTIYF. The CDR3 nucleotides read TGTGCCAGCAGTTACTCGATGACTGGGGGGGGAAACACCATATATTTT. The genes are TRBV6-2 or TRBV6-3 and TRBJ1-3; maybe TRBD1 (5 bases). Germline CDR1 MNHEY, CDR2 SVGEGT. The CDR3 length is 16 residues. The V end was cut by 0 bases, the J end by 4 bases, with 13 bases between.

V and J are TRBV11-3 and TRBJ2-2; D possibly corresponds to TRBD2 (6 bases). Trimming removed 1 base at V and 7 bases at J, with 13 bases between. Per germline, CDR1 SGHNT and CDR2 YENEEA. The CDR3 contains 15 residues. CDR3 bases: TGTGCCAGCAGCTTAGTTGGAGTGCGGGGCGGGGAGCTGTTTTTT. Protein product: CASSLVGVRGGELFF.

This rearrangement joins TRBV13 to TRBJ2-7; D is possibly TRBD2 (6 bases). Germline CDR1 is PRHDT and CDR2 is FYEKMQ (reference sequence). Trimming pared 0 bases from V and 0 bases from J, leaving 12 bases between. The CDR3 totals 16 residues. The CDR3 coding sequence is TGTGCCAGCAGCTTAGGGGTTCGGGGGAGCTCCTACGAGCAGTACTTC. Translating it yields CASSLGVRGSSYEQYF.